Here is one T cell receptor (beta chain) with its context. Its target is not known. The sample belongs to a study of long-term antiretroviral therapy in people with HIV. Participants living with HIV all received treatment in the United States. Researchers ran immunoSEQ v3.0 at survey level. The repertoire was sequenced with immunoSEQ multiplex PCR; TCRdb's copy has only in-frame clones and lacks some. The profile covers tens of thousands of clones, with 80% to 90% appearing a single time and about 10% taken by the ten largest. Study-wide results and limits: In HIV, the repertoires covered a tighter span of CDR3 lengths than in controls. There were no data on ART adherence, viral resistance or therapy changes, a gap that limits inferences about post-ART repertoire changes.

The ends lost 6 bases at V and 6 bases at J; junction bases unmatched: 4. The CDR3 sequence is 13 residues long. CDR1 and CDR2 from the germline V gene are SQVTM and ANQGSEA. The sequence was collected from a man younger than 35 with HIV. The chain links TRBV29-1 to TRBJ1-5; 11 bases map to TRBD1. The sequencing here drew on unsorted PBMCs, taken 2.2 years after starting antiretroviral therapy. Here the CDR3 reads CSVGGTGGQPQHF. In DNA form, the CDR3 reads TGCAGCGTAGGAGGGACAGGGGGTCAGCCCCAGCATTTT.